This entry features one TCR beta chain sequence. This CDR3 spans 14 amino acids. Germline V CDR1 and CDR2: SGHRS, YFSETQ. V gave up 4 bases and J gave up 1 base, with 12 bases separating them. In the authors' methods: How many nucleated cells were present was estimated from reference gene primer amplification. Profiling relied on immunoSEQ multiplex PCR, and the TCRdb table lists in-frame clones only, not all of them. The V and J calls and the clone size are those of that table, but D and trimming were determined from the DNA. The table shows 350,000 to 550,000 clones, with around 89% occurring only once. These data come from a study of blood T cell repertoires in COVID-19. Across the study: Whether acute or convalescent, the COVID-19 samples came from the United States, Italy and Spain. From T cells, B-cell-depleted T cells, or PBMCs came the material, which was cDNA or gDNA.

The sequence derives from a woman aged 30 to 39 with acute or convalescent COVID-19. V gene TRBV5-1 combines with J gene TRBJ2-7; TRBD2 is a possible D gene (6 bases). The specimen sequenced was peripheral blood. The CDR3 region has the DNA TGCGCCAGCAGCAGCCGGGCGGGGTCCTACGAGCAGTACTTC. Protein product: CASSSRAGSYEQYF.